Below are 8 T cell receptor beta chains sequenced from a single sample in a study of blood T cell repertoires in COVID-19. Sequencing was performed with immunoSEQ multiplex PCR; in TCRdb, only in-frame clones are kept and a portion is missing. The table includes 100,000 to 110,000 clones, over 75% detected once. Material: peripheral blood. Source of these receptors: a man under 40 in a cohort sampled during active COVID-19.

This clone came up a few times. The V call is TRBV19, the J call TRBJ1-3, with no clear D. CDR1 LNHDA and CDR2 SQIVND come from the germline V gene (reference sequence). V was pared by 8 bases and J by 1 base, with 9 bases between. The CDR3 contains 13 residues. The CDR3 bases are TGTGCCAGTGGAACAGATTCTGGAAACACCATATATTTT. Translating it yields CASGTDSGNTIYF.

V is TRBV9 and J is TRBJ2-1; D not resolved. V was pared by 3 bases and J by 0 bases, with 13 bases between. Per the germline V gene, CDR1 is SGDLS and CDR2 is YYNGEE. The CDR3 length is 16 residues. In DNA, the CDR3 is TGTGCCAGCAGCGGCCCCTCGCGAGGCTCCTACAATGAGCAGTTCTTC. Translated: CASSGPSRGSYNEQFF.

The chain couples TRBV3-1 (or the pseudogene TRBV3-2) to TRBJ1-2; D unresolved. V was clipped by 1 base and J by 2 bases, with 11 bases between them. CDR3 length: 15 residues. Germline V gene sequence: CDR1 LGHDT, CDR2 YNNKEL (reference sequence). The CDR3 region has the DNA TGTGCCAGCAGCCAAGTGGGCAGGTTAAACTATGGCTACACCTTC. This encodes CASSQVGRLNYGYTF.

The gene calls are TRBV5-4 and TRBJ2-2; D is undetermined. The V gene lost 2 bases and the J gene lost 0 bases, with 8 bases spanning the gap. CDR3 length equals 15 residues. Per germline, CDR1 SGHNT and CDR2 YYREEE (reference sequence). CDR3 region: CASSFIAANTGELFF. The CDR3 DNA is TGTGCCAGCAGCTTCATTGCAGCGAACACCGGGGAGCTGTTTTTT. Filled out from reference TRBV5-4 and TRBJ2-2, the complete variable domain reads ETGVTQSPTHLIKTRGQQVTLRCSSQSGHNTVSWYQQALGQGPQFIFQYYREEENGRGNFPPRFSGLQFPNYSSELNVNALELDDSALYLCASSFIAANTGELFFGEGSRLTVL.

The rearrangement uses TRBV3-1 (or the pseudogene TRBV3-2) and TRBJ2-3, with 9 positions matching TRBD2. Germline V gene sequence: CDR1 LGHDT, CDR2 YNNKEL (reference sequence). V shed 1 base, J shed 4 bases, and the junction held 6 bases outside the gene matches. The CDR3 consists of 16 residues. CDR3 DNA sequence: TGTGCCAGCAGCCAAGGCCGACTAGCGGTCCCAGATACGCAGTATTTT. Protein product: CASSQGRLAVPDTQYF.

The chain links TRBV15 to TRBJ1-2, with 8 nucleotides matching TRBD1. The trim removed 3 bases at V and 8 bases at J, leaving 11 bases unmatched. Germline loops: CDR1 LNHNV, CDR2 YYDKDF (reference sequence). This CDR3 region has 15 residues. The CDR3 protein is CATSSTRTGYGGYTF. CDR3 DNA: TGTGCCACCAGCAGTACCCGGACAGGGTACGGCGGCTACACCTTC.

V and J are TRBV7-8 and TRBJ1-1, with D perhaps matching TRBD1 (6 bases). Germline V gene data show CDR1 as SGHVS and CDR2 as FQNEAQ. V was clipped by 5 bases and J by 4 bases, with 14 bases between them. The CDR3 is 14 residues long. The CDR3 loop reads CASSPRGRGTEAFF. For the CDR3, the DNA is TGTGCCAGCAGCCCTCGAGGCAGGGGCACTGAAGCTTTCTTT. Supplemented by reference TRBV7-8 and TRBJ1-1, the full variable domain reads GAGVSQSPRYKVAKRGQDVALRCDPISGHVSLFWYQQALGQGPEFLTYFQNEAQLDKSGLPSDRFFAERPEGSVSTLKIQRTQQEDSAVYLCASSPRGRGTEAFFGQGTRLTVV.

V and J are TRBV12-5 and TRBJ2-1; TRBD1 aligns across 9 bases. Germline V gene lookup returns CDR1 LGHNT and CDR2 FRNRAP. V lost 6 bases to trimming and J lost 6 bases; unmatched junction nucleotides: 6. The length of the CDR3 is 14 residues. The CDR3 protein is CASGPGQGVNEQFF. CDR3 DNA: TGTGCTAGTGGCCCGGGACAGGGTGTCAATGAGCAGTTCTTC.